This TCR beta chain came from a study of graft-versus-host responses after intestinal transplantation. Produced via immunoSEQ multiplex PCR; TCRdb's table is partial and in-frame only. Among 75,000 to 100,000 clones, about 82% were seen once, and the ten largest hold almost 1.5%. The sequences come from PBMCs, collected 255 days after intestinal transplant. The TCR was taken from a human patient who received an intestinal transplant, so some T cells may come from the graft donor.

Written as DNA, the CDR3 is TGTGCCAGCAGCTTAGCGCCGGGGCTGGGTGAGACCCAGTACTTC. This codes for CASSLAPGLGETQYF. This chain connects TRBV7-9 to TRBJ2-5; D tentatively reads TRBD1 or TRBD2 (5 bases each). V was pared by 0 bases and J by 5 bases, with 13 bases between. The CDR3 is 15 residues long. Germline CDR1 and CDR2: SEHNR and FQNEAQ (reference sequence).